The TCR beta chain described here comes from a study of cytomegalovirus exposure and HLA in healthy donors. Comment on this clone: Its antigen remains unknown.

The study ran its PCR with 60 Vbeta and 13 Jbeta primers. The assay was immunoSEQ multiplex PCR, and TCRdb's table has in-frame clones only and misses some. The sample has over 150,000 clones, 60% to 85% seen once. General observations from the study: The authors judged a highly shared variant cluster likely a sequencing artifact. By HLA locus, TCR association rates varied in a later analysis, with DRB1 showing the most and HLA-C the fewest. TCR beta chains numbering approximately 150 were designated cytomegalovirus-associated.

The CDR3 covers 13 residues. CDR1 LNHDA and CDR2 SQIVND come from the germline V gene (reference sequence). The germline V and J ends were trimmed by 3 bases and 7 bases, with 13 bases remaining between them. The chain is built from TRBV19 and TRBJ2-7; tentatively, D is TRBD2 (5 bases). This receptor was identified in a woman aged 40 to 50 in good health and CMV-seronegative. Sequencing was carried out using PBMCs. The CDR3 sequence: CASSIPGTEEQYF. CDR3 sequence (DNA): TGTGCCAGTAGTATCCCGGGAACAGAGGAGCAGTACTTC.